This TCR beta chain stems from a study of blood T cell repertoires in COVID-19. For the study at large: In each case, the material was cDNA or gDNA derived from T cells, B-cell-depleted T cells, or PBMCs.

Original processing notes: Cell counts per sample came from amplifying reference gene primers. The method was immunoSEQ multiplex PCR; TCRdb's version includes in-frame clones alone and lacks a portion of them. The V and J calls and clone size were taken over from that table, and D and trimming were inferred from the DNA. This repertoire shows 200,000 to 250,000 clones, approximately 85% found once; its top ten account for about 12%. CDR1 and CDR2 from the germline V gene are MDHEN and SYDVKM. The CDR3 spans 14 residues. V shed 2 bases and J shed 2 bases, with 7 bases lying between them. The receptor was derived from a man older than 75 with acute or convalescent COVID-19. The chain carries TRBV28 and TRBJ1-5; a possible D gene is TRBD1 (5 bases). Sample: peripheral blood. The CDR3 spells CASSLARGNQPQHF. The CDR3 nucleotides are TGTGCCAGCAGTTTAGCCAGGGGCAATCAGCCCCAGCATTTT.